This paragraph covers one T cell receptor beta chain sequence. Its target is not known. Addition of a universal primer site occurred through template switching, and cDNA carried unique molecular identifiers. MiXCR, run by TCRdb on the 5' RACE reads, gives a single entry per CDR3 protein. The profile shows 1.5 million to 2 million distinct CDR3 sequences, about 32% of them singletons. This entry belongs to a study of identical twins. Study results and caveats: Clonotypes of the beta chain that were abundant in cord blood carried fewer insertions (memory repertoires showed none). Conclusions relied on cross-sectional statistical analysis, not following the same donors.

Sequencing used cord blood. The receptor's source is a newborn girl in good health.

The CDR3 is CATSGGGRCQPQHF. The CDR3 DNA follows: TGTGCCACCAGTGGGGGAGGCCGGTGTCAGCCCCAGCATTTT. V is TRBV24-1 and J is TRBJ1-5; no definite D call. This CDR3 contains 14 residues. In germline, CDR1 is KGHDR, CDR2 SFDVKD. Trimming took 5 bases from V and 6 from J, leaving 13 bases between them.